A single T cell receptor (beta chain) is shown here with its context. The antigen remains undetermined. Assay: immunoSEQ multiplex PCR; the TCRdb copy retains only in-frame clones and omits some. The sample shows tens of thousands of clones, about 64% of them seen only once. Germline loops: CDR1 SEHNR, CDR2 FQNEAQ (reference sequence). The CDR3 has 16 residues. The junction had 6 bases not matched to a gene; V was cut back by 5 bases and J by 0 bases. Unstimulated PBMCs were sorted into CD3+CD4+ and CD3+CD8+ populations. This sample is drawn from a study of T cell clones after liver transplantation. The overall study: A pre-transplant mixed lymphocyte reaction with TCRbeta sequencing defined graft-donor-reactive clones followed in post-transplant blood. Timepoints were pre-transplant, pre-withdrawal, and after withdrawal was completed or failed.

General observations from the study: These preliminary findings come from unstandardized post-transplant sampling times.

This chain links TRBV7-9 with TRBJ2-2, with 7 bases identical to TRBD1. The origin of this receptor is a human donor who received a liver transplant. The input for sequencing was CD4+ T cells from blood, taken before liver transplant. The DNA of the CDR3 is TGTGCCAGCAGCCGACACAGGGGCCCGAACACCGGGGAGCTGTTTTTT. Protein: CASSRHRGPNTGELFF. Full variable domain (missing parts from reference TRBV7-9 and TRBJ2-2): DTGVSQNPRHKITKRGQNVTFRCDPISEHNRLYWYRQTLGQGPEFLTYFQNEAQLEKSRLLSDRFSAERPKGSFSTLEIQRTEQGDSAMYLCASSRHRGPNTGELFFGEGSRLTVL.